Given below is one TCR beta chain in context. The entry originates in a study of control samples from healthy donors and cancer patients. The repertoire was sequenced with immunoSEQ multiplex PCR; TCRdb's copy has only in-frame clones and lacks some. The sample carries 130,000 or so clones, 85% to 95% recorded once. This clonotype originated in a man aged 55 to 69 with colorectal cancer. The sample comprised PBMCs.

The CDR3 DNA is TGCGCCAGCAGCTGGGACAGGACTGGAAACACCATATATTTT. Residues: CASSWDRTGNTIYF. This rearrangement joins TRBV10-2 to TRBJ1-3; TRBD1 agrees at 8 bases. V shed 6 bases and J 2 bases; nucleotides not matched to a gene: 3. Germline CDR1 WSHSY, CDR2 SAAADI. This CDR3 has 14 residues.